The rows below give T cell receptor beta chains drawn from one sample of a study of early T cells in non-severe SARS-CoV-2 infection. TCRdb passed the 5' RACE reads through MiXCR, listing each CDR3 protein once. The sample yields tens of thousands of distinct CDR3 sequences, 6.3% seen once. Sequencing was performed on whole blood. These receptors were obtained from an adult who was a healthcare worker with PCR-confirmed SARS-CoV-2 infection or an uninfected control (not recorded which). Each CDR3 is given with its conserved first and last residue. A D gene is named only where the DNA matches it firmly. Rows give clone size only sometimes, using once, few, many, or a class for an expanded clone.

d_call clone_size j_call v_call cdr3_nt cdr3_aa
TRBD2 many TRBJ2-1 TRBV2 TGTGCCAGCCGGTCTTATTCGAGCGGGAGTTACAATGAGCAGTTCTTC CASRSYSSGSYNEQFF
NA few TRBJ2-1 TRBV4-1 TGCGCCAGCAGCCAAGATATGGGACCCAAGTTCTTC CASSQDMGPKFF
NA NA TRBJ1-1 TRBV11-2 TGTGCCAGCAGCTTACGGGCCCCCCGTAATATGAACACTGAAGCTTTCTTT CASSLRAPRNMNTEAFF
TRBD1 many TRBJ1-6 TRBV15 TGTGCCACCAGCCCCACGACGGGACAGGGGAACCCACCCCTCCACTTT CATSPTTGQGNPPLHF
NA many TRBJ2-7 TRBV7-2 TGTGCCAGCAGCCATACAGAGGGGGTACCCTACGAGCAGTACTTC CASSHTEGVPYEQYF
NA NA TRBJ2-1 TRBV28 TGTGCCAGCAGTCCTGTACGAGGGGGAGGCCCCTCGGGTGAGCAGTTCTTC CASSPVRGGGPSGEQFF
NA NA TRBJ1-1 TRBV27 TGTGCCAGCAGTTTATCACAGGGTATGGGCACTGAAGCTTTCTTT CASSLSQGMGTEAFF
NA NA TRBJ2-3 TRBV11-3 TGTGCCAGCAGCAGACGAGGGGAAAACACAGATACGCAGTATTTT CASSRRGENTDTQYF
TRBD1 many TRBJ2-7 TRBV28 TGTGCCAGCAGTTTATCGGGACAGGACTACGAGCAGTACTTC CASSLSGQDYEQYF
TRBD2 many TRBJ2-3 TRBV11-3 TGTGCCAGCAGCCCGGGACTAGCGCACAGCACAGATACGCAGTATTTT CASSPGLAHSTDTQYF
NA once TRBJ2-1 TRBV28 TGTGCCAGCAGTTTGAGGCGGGGAACCTGCAATGAGCAGTTCTTC CASSLRRGTCNEQFF
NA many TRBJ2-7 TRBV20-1 TGCAGTGCTAGAGATCAGAGGGCTGTGGACGAGCAGTACTTC CSARDQRAVDEQYF
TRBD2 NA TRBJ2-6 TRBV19 TGTGCCACAACACAGGCGGGGGACTCTGGGGCCAACGTCCTGACTTTC CATTQAGDSGANVLTF
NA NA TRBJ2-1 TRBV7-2 TGTGCCAGCAGCTTAGGGGGGGATGAGCAGTTCTTC CASSLGGDEQFF
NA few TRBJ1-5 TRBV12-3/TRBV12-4 TGTGCCAGCAGCCTAGGGGGAGGCAATCAGCCCCAGCATTTT CASSLGGGNQPQHF